These 5 T cell receptor beta chains originate from one sample sequenced in a study of T cell repertoires in cytomegalovirus infection. TCRdb itself ran the reads through MiXCR, one entry per CDR3 protein. The top ten clones hold about an eighth of a sample with around 450,000 distinct CDR3 sequences, approximately 31% of them seen once. Input material: PBMCs. These receptors were obtained from a human donor in good health (CMV status not recorded). Some clones in this sample may be carry-over from other donors' samples.

A note on this clonotype: Since a much larger clone is just one base distant, this may be a read error. The CDR3 DNA reads as TGTGCCAGCAGCTTTAGCGGGGGGGCCCCAGATACGCAGTATTTT. It specifies CASSFSGGAPDTQYF. V is TRBV4-2 and J is TRBJ2-3; 11 nucleotides line up with TRBD2. CDR3 length: 15 residues. J gave up 4 bases and V 5 bases, and 5 bases lay outside the gene matches. From germline, CDR1 is LGHNA and CDR2 YNFKEQ.

In this sample, this clonotype turned up many times. This chain connects TRBV7-9 to TRBJ1-2; no definite D call. Germline CDR1 is SEHNR and CDR2 is FQNEAQ (reference sequence). The CDR3 covers 12 residues. The ends were cut back, 6 bases at V and 8 bases at J, with 13 bases in the middle. The CDR3 sequence: CASSPKGWGYTF. The CDR3 nucleotides are TGTGCCAGCAGTCCCAAGGGCTGGGGCTACACCTTC.

This clonotype was counted only a few times. J is TRBJ1-1 and V is TRBV12-3 or TRBV12-4, with TRBD1 matching 8 bases. This CDR3 comprises 13 residues. Germline trimming cut 5 bases from V and 11 bases from J; bases unmatched to any gene: 10. The CDR3 DNA reads TGTGCCAGCAGTCAAGCAGGGGGCTTCGGGGCTTTCTTT. Translating it yields CASSQAGGFGAFF.

This clonotype has only a few counts. V and J are TRBV19 and TRBJ2-1; D may be TRBD2 (5 bases). This CDR3 spans 16 amino acids. V lost 4 bases and J 0 bases, leaving 13 bases between the germline ends. Germline loops: CDR1 LNHDA, CDR2 SQIVND (reference sequence). The CDR3 sequence is CASSTPRRVSYNEQFF. DNA of the CDR3: TGTGCCAGTAGTACCCCTCGGCGGGTCTCCTACAATGAGCAGTTCTTC.

There are a few counts of this clonotype. The chain has TRBV6-2 or TRBV6-3 and TRBJ2-5; D gene uncertain. The ends were cut back, 6 bases at V and 2 bases at J, with 13 bases in the middle. Germline loops: CDR1 MNHEY, CDR2 SVGEGT. CDR3 length equals 14 residues. As DNA, the CDR3 is TGTGCCAGCAGAGGGCCAGGCAATCAAGAGACCCAGTACTTC. This translates into CASRGPGNQETQYF.